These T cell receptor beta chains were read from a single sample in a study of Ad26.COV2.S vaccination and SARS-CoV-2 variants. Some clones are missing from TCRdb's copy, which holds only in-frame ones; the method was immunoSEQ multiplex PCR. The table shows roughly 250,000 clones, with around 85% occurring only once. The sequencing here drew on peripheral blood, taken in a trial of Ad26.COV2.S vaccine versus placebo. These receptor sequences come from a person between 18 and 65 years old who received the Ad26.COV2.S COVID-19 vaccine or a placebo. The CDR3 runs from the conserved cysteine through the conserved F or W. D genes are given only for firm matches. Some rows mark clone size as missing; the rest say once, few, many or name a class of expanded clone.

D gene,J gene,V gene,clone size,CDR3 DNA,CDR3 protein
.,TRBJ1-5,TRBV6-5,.,TGTGCCAGCAGTCCAGATCAGGGGAGTAACCAGCCCCAGCATTTT,CASSPDQGSNQPQHF
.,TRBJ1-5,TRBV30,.,TGTGCCTGGAATGCGGGCAATCAGCCCCAGCATTTT,CAWNAGNQPQHF
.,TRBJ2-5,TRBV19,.,TGTGCCAGTAGTATTCTACCTCAAGAGACCCAGTACTTC,CASSILPQETQYF
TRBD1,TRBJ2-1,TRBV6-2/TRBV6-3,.,TGTGCCAGCAGTTTTTTGGACAGGGTCTACAATGAGCAGTTCTTC,CASSFLDRVYNEQFF
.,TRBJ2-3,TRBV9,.,TGTGCCAGCGGGGGCCTTTGGGGTACGCAGTATTTT,CASGGLWGTQYF
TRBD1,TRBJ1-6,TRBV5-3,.,TGTGCCAGGTCGACAGGGGTTGATTCACCCCTCCACTTT,CARSTGVDSPLHF
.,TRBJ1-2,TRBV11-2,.,TGTGCCAGCAGCTTCGCAGGGGCAGGGGGCTACACCTTC,CASSFAGAGGYTF
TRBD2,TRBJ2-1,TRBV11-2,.,TGTGCCAGCAGCCTGACTAGCGGGGGCCTCTCCTACAATGAGCAGTTCTTC,CASSLTSGGLSYNEQFF
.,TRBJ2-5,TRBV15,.,TGTGCCACCAGCAGAGGAAATCGGACCAAAAGGCCGGAGACCCAGTACTTC,CATSRGNRTKRPETQYF
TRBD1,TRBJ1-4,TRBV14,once,TGTGCCAGCAGCCCTAGACAGGGGGCCACAACTAATGAAAAACTGTTTTTT,CASSPRQGATTNEKLFF
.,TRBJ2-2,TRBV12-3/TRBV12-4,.,TGTGCCAGCAGTCCTGTCGTCACCGGGGAGCTGTTTTTT,CASSPVVTGELFF
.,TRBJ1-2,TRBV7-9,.,TGTGCCAGCAGCTCCCAAAAAGAAGGCTACACCTTC,CASSSQKEGYTF
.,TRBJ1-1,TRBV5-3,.,TGTGCCAGAAGCTTGGAGGCCATAACGAACACTGAAGCTTTCTTT,CARSLEAITNTEAFF
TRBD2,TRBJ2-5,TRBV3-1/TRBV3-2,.,TGTGCCAGCAGCCAGGCTTTAGCGGGTCACCAAGAGACCCAGTACTTC,CASSQALAGHQETQYF
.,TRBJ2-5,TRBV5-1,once,TGCGCCAGCGGTGAGGCAGAGACCCAGTACTTC,CASGEAETQYF
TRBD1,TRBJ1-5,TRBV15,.,TGTGCCACCAGCAGACGACAGGGGGGCAATCAGCCCCAGCATTTT,CATSRRQGGNQPQHF
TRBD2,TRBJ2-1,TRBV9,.,TGTGCCAGCAGCCTTAGCGGGAATGAGCAGTTCTTC,CASSLSGNEQFF
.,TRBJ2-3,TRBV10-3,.,TGTGCCATCAGGCGGGACATCCGCACAGATACGCAGTATTTT,CAIRRDIRTDTQYF
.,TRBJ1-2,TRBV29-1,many,TGCAGCGCCTGGGAGTGGGGCGGCTATGGCTACACCTTC,CSAWEWGGYGYTF
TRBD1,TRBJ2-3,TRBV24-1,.,TGTGCCACCAGTGATGGGGGACAGGGGAAGGATACGCAGTATTTT,CATSDGGQGKDTQYF